This T cell receptor (beta chain) came from a study of cytomegalovirus exposure and HLA in healthy donors. Looking at the study overall: The study's early data release held some 85 million unique TCRs from HLA-typed donors.

It was with 60 Vbeta and 13 Jbeta primers that the PCR ran. Profiling relied on immunoSEQ multiplex PCR, and the TCRdb table lists in-frame clones only, not all of them. The sample has roughly 68,000 clones, about 66% seen once. In germline, CDR1 is SGHNT, CDR2 YYREEE (reference sequence). CDR3 length: 12 amino acids. V lost 2 bases and J 0 bases, leaving 3 bases between the germline ends. The chain joins TRBV5-4 to TRBJ2-7; D is unclear. This receptor was identified in a man in his forties or fifties in good health and CMV-seropositive. The sample was PBMCs. The CDR3 sequence: CASSLYSYEQYF. DNA for the CDR3: TGTGCCAGCAGCTTATACTCCTACGAGCAGTACTTC.